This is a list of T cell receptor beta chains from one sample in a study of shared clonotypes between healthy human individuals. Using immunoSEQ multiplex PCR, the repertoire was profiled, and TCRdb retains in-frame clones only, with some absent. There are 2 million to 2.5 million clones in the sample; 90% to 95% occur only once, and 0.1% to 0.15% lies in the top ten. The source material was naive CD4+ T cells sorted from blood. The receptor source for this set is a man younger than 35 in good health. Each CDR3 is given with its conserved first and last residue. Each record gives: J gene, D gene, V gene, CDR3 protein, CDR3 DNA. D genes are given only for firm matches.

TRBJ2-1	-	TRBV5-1	CASSLAPAGLTYNEQFF	TGCGCCAGCAGCTTGGCCCCGGCGGGGTTAACCTACAATGAGCAGTTCTTC
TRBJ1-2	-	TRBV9	CASSESIGGYGYTF	TGTGCCAGCAGCGAGTCGATAGGGGGCTATGGCTACACCTTC
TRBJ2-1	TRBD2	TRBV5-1	CASSLPLAATYNEQFF	TGCGCCAGCAGCTTGCCGCTAGCGGCCACCTACAATGAGCAGTTCTTC
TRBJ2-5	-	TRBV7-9	CASSQGLRALAETQYF	TGTGCCAGCAGCCAGGGGCTAAGGGCGCTTGCGGAGACCCAGTACTTC
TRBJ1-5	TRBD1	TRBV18	CASSVGTGTLNQPQHF	TGTGCCAGCTCAGTCGGGACAGGGACCTTAAATCAGCCCCAGCATTTT
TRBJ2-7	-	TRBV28	CASSSRRWDEQYF	TGTGCCAGCAGTTCTCGTCGTTGGGACGAGCAGTACTTC
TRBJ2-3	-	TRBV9	CASSSLTEYTQYF	TGTGCCAGCAGCTCACTGACGGAATATACGCAGTATTTT
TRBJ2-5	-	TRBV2	CASSVQQETQYF	TGTGCCAGCAGTGTCCAGCAAGAGACCCAGTACTTC
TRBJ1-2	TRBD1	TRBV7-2	CASSLVGTGGAPGGYTF	TGTGCCAGCAGCTTAGTTGGGACAGGGGGCGCCCCGGGTGGCTACACCTTC
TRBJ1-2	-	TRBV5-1	CASSLMTVGGYGYTF	TGCGCCAGCAGCTTAATGACGGTTGGAGGGTATGGCTACACCTTC
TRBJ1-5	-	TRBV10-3	CAISEVNYSNQPQHF	TGTGCCATCAGTGAGGTCAACTATAGCAATCAGCCCCAGCATTTT
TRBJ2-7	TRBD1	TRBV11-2	CASSPGRDRNFYEQYF	TGTGCCAGCAGCCCTGGTAGGGACAGGAATTTTTACGAGCAGTACTTC
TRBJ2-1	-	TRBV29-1	CSVDRRNEQFF	TGCAGCGTTGACCGACGAAATGAGCAGTTCTTC
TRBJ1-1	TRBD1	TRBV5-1	CASSGQGTNTEAFF	TGCGCCAGCAGCGGACAGGGAACGAACACTGAAGCTTTCTTT
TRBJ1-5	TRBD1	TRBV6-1	CASSEQGGYSNQPQHF	TGTGCCAGCAGTGAACAGGGGGGATATAGCAATCAGCCCCAGCATTTT
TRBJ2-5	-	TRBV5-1	CASSLLDMSETQYF	TGCGCCAGCAGCTTGCTAGACATGAGCGAGACCCAGTACTTC
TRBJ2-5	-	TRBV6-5	CASSYTGFETQYF	TGTGCCAGCAGTTATACAGGGTTCGAGACCCAGTACTTC
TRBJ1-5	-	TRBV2	CASSEGSLGWPQHF	TGTGCCAGCAGTGAAGGCAGCCTAGGATGGCCCCAGCATTTT
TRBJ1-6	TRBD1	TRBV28	CASSRPQGGNSPLHF	TGTGCCAGCAGTCGCCCCCAGGGGGGCAATTCACCCCTCCACTTT
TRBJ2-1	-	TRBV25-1	CASSDPRDSAGNEQFF	TGTGCCAGCAGCGACCCTCGGGACTCCGCGGGGAATGAGCAGTTCTTC
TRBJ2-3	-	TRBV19	CASSIGAGTQYF	TGTGCCAGTAGTATCGGGGCAGGGACGCAGTATTTT
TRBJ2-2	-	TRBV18	CASSPRNSLGELFF	TGTGCCAGCTCACCCCGAAACAGCTTAGGGGAGCTGTTTTTT
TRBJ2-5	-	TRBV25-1	CASSEWAGRETQYF	TGTGCCAGCAGTGAATGGGCAGGGAGGGAGACCCAGTACTTC